These T cell receptor beta chains were read from a single sample in a study of T cell repertoires in cytomegalovirus infection. TCRdb recomputed calls from the reads with MiXCR, one row per CDR3 protein. Of 300,000 to 400,000 distinct CDR3 sequences in the sample, around 25% are singletons; the top ten hold about 14%. These receptors have no identified antigens. The sequencing here drew on cultured PBMCs, taken from culture after CMV antigen stimulation. The origin of the receptors is a human donor in good health (CMV status not recorded). Some clones in this sample may be carry-over from other donors' samples. Each CDR3 is given with its conserved first and last residue.

v_gene	j_gene	CDR3aa
TRBV18	TRBJ2-5	CASSPPTSGRRRETQYF
TRBV11-2	TRBJ2-7	CASSLAGGRTSAFYEQYF
TRBV12-3/TRBV12-4	TRBJ2-5	CASSLRLRGGETQYF
TRBV4-3	TRBJ2-1	CASSQEAGSVYNEQFF
TRBV4-2	TRBJ2-3	CASSQGNILAGGADTQYF
TRBV20-1	TRBJ2-5	CSASRSHAVGETQYF
TRBV11-3	TRBJ1-6	CASSLGTDGSPLHF
TRBV10-3	TRBJ2-3	CAISDVGYSTDTQYF
TRBV19	TRBJ2-7	CASRDRSSYEQYF
TRBV20-1	TRBJ2-1	CSARGSGNEQFF
TRBV4-3	TRBJ2-1	CASSQERNRGITYNEQFF
TRBV7-2	TRBJ2-1	CASSPAGINNEQFF
TRBV30	TRBJ1-1	CAWREGLRNTEAFF
TRBV6-6	TRBJ2-2	CASSYIRSTGELFF
TRBV11-2	TRBJ2-3	CASSLYFTDTQYF
TRBV12-3/TRBV12-4	TRBJ2-1	CASSRWTSETAEQFF
TRBV5-4	TRBJ2-3	CASSSGQADTQYF
TRBV7-2	TRBJ2-2	CASTLAGTSTGELFF
TRBV6-5	TRBJ1-6	CASSYSKGTFYSPLHF
TRBV4-3	TRBJ1-4	CASSQETGRGEKLFF
TRBV28	TRBJ2-7	CASRDPSYEQYF
TRBV28	TRBJ1-1	CASHRSYTEAFF
TRBV7-9	TRBJ2-1	CASSAPGGAYNEQFF
TRBV20-1	TRBJ2-3	CSAPAASGRATTDTQYF
TRBV7-9	TRBJ2-1	CASTPWVAGPAYNEQFF
TRBV27	TRBJ2-4	CATADARAKNIQYF
TRBV20-1	TRBJ2-7	CSARTNEQYF
TRBV6-2/TRBV6-3	TRBJ2-3	CASSTIDPRLADTDTQYF
TRBV20-1	TRBJ2-5	CSASGGAETQYF
TRBV11-2	TRBJ2-3	CASSLFARGTDTQYF